A selection of T cell receptor beta chains follows, all from one sample in a study of blood T cell repertoires in COVID-19. Here immunoSEQ multiplex PCR was the method, and the copy in TCRdb shows in-frame clones only, minus some. Seen here are roughly 100,000 clones, roughly 87% observed once, and the top ten hold 6.2%. Sequencing used peripheral blood. The source is a human donor in a cohort sampled during active COVID-19. Each CDR3 is given with its conserved first and last residue. D genes are given only for firm matches. Expanded clones get a size class; other rows say once, few or many, or leave the size out.

TRBJ2-7 | TRBV11-2 | - | TRBD2 | CASSLEGGFGRVSAYEQYF | TGTGCCAGCAGCTTAGAGGGAGGGTTTGGGAGGGTATCGGCGTACGAGCAGTACTTC
TRBJ2-3 | TRBV7-3 | - | TRBD1 | CASSPTGTGTDTQYF | TGTGCCAGCAGCCCAACCGGGACAGGGACAGATACGCAGTATTTT
TRBJ2-3 | TRBV7-6 | - | - | CASSLFQRARDTQYF | TGTGCCAGCAGCTTATTTCAGCGGGCCCGGGATACGCAGTATTTT
TRBJ1-1 | TRBV10-1 | - | - | CASRRDYNTEAFF | TGCGCCAGCAGGCGGGACTACAACACTGAAGCTTTCTTT
TRBJ1-6 | TRBV7-9 | few | - | CASSKGGGQWNSPLHF | TGTGCCAGCAGCAAGGGGGGGGGCCAGTGGAATTCACCCCTCCACTTT
TRBJ2-2 | TRBV19 | - | TRBD2 | CASFGTSGNTGELFF | TGTGCCAGTTTCGGGACTAGCGGGAACACCGGGGAGCTGTTTTTT
TRBJ2-7 | TRBV20-1 | - | - | CSASQTQDEQYF | TGCAGTGCTAGTCAGACTCAAGACGAGCAGTACTTC
TRBJ2-5 | TRBV15 | few | - | CATSRRVAYKADF | TGTGCCACCAGCAGACGGGTCGCGTACAAGGCGGACTTC
TRBJ2-7 | TRBV7-5 | - | - | CARSHGGCDEQYF | TGTGCCAGAAGCCATGGGGGGTGCGACGAGCAGTACTTC
TRBJ2-1 | TRBV12-3/TRBV12-4 | - | - | CASRAYMNNEQFF | TGTGCCAGCAGAGCGTACATGAACAATGAGCAGTTCTTC
TRBJ2-1 | TRBV2 | - | TRBD2 | CASSEFSGTSGWSSYNEQFF | TGTGCCAGCAGTGAATTCTCCGGGACTAGCGGGTGGAGCTCCTACAATGAGCAGTTCTTC
TRBJ1-2 | TRBV30 | - | - | CAWSVGTRYGYTF | TGTGCCTGGAGTGTAGGGACTCGGTATGGCTACACCTTC
TRBJ1-1 | TRBV5-5 | - | - | CASSLALATEAFF | TGTGCCAGCAGCTTAGCATTAGCCACTGAAGCTTTCTTT
TRBJ2-6 | TRBV5-4 | - | - | CASSQQGSSGANVLTF | TGTGCCAGCAGCCAGCAGGGGTCGTCTGGGGCCAACGTCCTGACTTTC
TRBJ2-5 | TRBV10-2 | - | TRBD2 | CASSESLTSGLAGETQYF | TGCGCCAGCAGTGAGTCGCTAACCTCGGGACTAGCGGGAGAGACCCAGTACTTC
TRBJ2-2 | TRBV4-2 | - | TRBD2 | CASSPSGGATGELFF | TGTGCCAGCAGCCCTAGCGGGGGGGCCACCGGGGAGCTGTTTTTT
TRBJ2-5 | TRBV25-1 | - | TRBD1 | CASSVKDRDRQETQYF | TGTGCCAGCAGTGTCAAAGACAGGGATCGTCAAGAGACCCAGTACTTC
TRBJ2-3 | TRBV6-5 | - | - | CASSTWTSSDTQYF | TGTGCCAGCAGTACCTGGACATCTTCAGATACGCAGTATTTT
TRBJ2-1 | TRBV18 | - | TRBD2 | CASSPGLAGGNEQFF | TGTGCCAGCTCACCGGGACTAGCGGGAGGTAATGAGCAGTTCTTC
TRBJ1-4 | TRBV6-5 | once | - | CASSPEAGGKLFF | TGTGCCAGCAGCCCCGAGGCAGGAGGGAAACTGTTTTTT
TRBJ2-7 | TRBV7-2 | once | TRBD1 | CASSKDRAYEQYF | TGTGCCAGCAGCAAGGACAGGGCCTACGAGCAGTACTTC
TRBJ2-3 | TRBV15 | - | TRBD1 | CATSRRPAGQGKPDTQYF | TGTGCCACCAGCAGGAGACCGGCGGGACAGGGTAAGCCAGATACGCAGTATTTT
TRBJ2-7 | TRBV9 | - | TRBD1 | CASSEGTGVSYEQYF | TGTGCCAGCAGCGAAGGGACAGGGGTATCCTACGAGCAGTACTTC
TRBJ2-5 | TRBV7-9 | - | TRBD2 | CASSSRTSAETQYF | TGTGCCAGCAGCTCACGGACTAGCGCAGAGACCCAGTACTTC
TRBJ2-2 | TRBV5-1 | once | - | CASSLQRFTGELFF | TGCGCCAGCAGCTTGCAGCGGTTCACCGGGGAGCTGTTTTTT
TRBJ2-7 | TRBV5-1 | - | TRBD2 | CASSPGLAYEQYF | TGCGCCAGCAGCCCAGGACTAGCCTACGAGCAGTACTTC
TRBJ1-6 | TRBV19 | - | - | CASRGGPKSSYNSPLHF | TGTGCCAGTAGGGGGGGACCGAAGAGCTCCTATAATTCACCCCTCCACTTT
TRBJ1-2 | TRBV7-2 | - | TRBD1 | CASSPLDRGRAAYGYTF | TGTGCCAGCAGCCCACTAGACAGGGGGCGAGCGGCCTATGGCTACACCTTC
TRBJ1-1 | TRBV19 | - | - | CASSMGGAHFQTEAFF | TGTGCCAGTAGTATGGGAGGGGCGCACTTCCAAACTGAAGCTTTCTTT
TRBJ2-3 | TRBV28 | once | - | CASSFREKEVTDTQYF | TGTGCCAGCAGTTTCCGGGAGAAGGAGGTAACAGATACGCAGTATTTT
TRBJ2-1 | TRBV2 | - | TRBD2 | CASSVRAGGVNEQFF | TGTGCCAGCAGTGTACGAGCGGGGGGAGTCAATGAGCAGTTCTTC
TRBJ2-7 | TRBV10-2 | few | - | CASSEVGPYEQYF | TGCGCCAGCAGTGAGGTTGGGCCCTACGAGCAGTACTTC
TRBJ2-1 | TRBV7-8 | - | TRBD2 | CASSLWASGENNEQFF | TGTGCCAGCAGCTTATGGGCTAGCGGAGAAAACAATGAGCAGTTCTTC
TRBJ2-5 | TRBV28 | - | TRBD2 | CASSFTGGRGTQYF | TGTGCCAGCAGTTTTACGGGGGGTCGGGGGACCCAGTACTTC
TRBJ1-1 | TRBV27 | - | - | CASTGPTEAFF | TGTGCCAGCACAGGGCCCACTGAAGCTTTCTTT
TRBJ2-3 | TRBV19 | - | TRBD2 | CASSNRLAGGPDTQYF | TGTGCCAGTAGTAACCGACTAGCGGGAGGGCCAGATACGCAGTATTTT
TRBJ1-3 | TRBV2 | once | - | CASSQGLSGNTIYF | TGTGCCAGCAGCCAGGGGCTCTCTGGAAACACCATATATTTT
TRBJ2-5 | TRBV7-8 | - | TRBD2 | CASSLRLAGPQETQYF | TGTGCCAGCAGCTTAAGACTAGCGGGACCCCAAGAGACCCAGTACTTC
TRBJ2-3 | TRBV9 | - | - | CASSGQGSTDTQYF | TGTGCCAGCAGCGGTCAGGGTAGCACAGATACGCAGTATTTT
TRBJ2-3 | TRBV4-1 | - | TRBD1 | CASSVGQGFPDTQYF | TGCGCCAGCAGCGTGGGACAGGGGTTTCCAGATACGCAGTATTTT
TRBJ1-4 | TRBV19 | - | - | CASSIDSATNEKLFF | TGTGCCAGTAGTATTGACAGTGCAACTAATGAAAAACTGTTTTTT
TRBJ2-7 | TRBV28 | - | - | CASRRSRYEQYF | TGTGCCAGCAGACGGTCTCGCTACGAGCAGTACTTC
TRBJ2-7 | TRBV7-9 | once | TRBD1 | CASSLGPGQAPYEQYF | TGTGCCAGCAGCTTAGGGCCGGGACAGGCGCCCTACGAGCAGTACTTC
TRBJ2-7 | TRBV3-1/TRBV3-2 | few | - | CASSQVGAAGDSYEQYF | TGTGCCAGCAGCCAAGTGGGGGCGGCAGGGGACTCCTACGAGCAGTACTTC
TRBJ2-7 | TRBV30 | - | - | CAWNYLNEQYF | TGTGCCTGGAACTATCTAAACGAGCAGTACTTC
TRBJ2-2 | TRBV27 | - | TRBD1 | CASEGTDSNTGELFF | TGTGCCAGCGAGGGGACAGATTCTAACACCGGGGAGCTGTTTTTT
TRBJ2-3 | TRBV10-3 | - | - | CAIRKNTETDNHPSTDTQYF | TGTGCCATCAGAAAAAATACCGAGACAGACAATCACCCTAGCACAGATACGCAGTATTTT
TRBJ2-1 | TRBV4-2 | - | TRBD2 | CASSPGLAGGRYDNEQFF | TGTGCCAGCAGCCCGGGACTAGCGGGGGGGCGGTATGACAATGAGCAGTTCTTC
TRBJ1-3 | TRBV29-1 | - | - | CSVARTLENTIYF | TGCAGCGTTGCTAGGACACTCGAAAACACCATATATTTT
TRBJ1-1 | TRBV4-2 | few | - | CASRPLGQGVFTEAFF | TGTGCCAGCAGACCTCTTGGGCAGGGTGTTTTCACTGAAGCTTTCTTT
TRBJ2-1 | TRBV5-1 | - | TRBD1 | CASSLEGTGGDEQFF | TGCGCCAGCAGCTTGGAGGGGACAGGGGGCGATGAGCAGTTCTTC
TRBJ2-7 | TRBV19 | few | TRBD2 | CARISGRCYEQYF | TGTGCCAGGATTAGCGGGAGGTGCTACGAGCAGTACTTC
TRBJ1-5 | TRBV18 | - | - | CASSPNAGVDQPQHF | TGTGCCAGCTCACCAAACGCAGGGGTAGATCAGCCCCAGCATTTT
TRBJ2-7 | TRBV29-1 | few | TRBD2 | CSVSVAGAPDEQYF | TGCAGCGTCTCCGTAGCGGGAGCTCCGGACGAGCAGTACTTC
TRBJ2-7 | TRBV19 | - | TRBD2 | CASSLGPGGTYEQYF | TGTGCCAGTAGCCTGGGCCCGGGAGGCACCTACGAGCAGTACTTC
TRBJ2-3 | TRBV13 | - | TRBD2 | CASSFGAGGTRDTQYF | TGTGCCAGCAGTTTTGGAGCGGGGGGGACCCGAGATACGCAGTATTTT
TRBJ2-3 | TRBV27 | - | TRBD2 | CASSLSTSGSTDTQYF | TGTGCCAGCAGTTTGTCAACTAGCGGGAGCACAGATACGCAGTATTTT
TRBJ2-7 | TRBV4-2 | - | TRBD2 | CASSPSGRYSYEQYF | TGTGCCAGCAGCCCGAGCGGGAGATACTCCTACGAGCAGTACTTC
TRBJ1-6 | TRBV15 | - | - | CATSEGQGPRWTLHF | TGTGCCACCAGCGAGGGGCAGGGGCCGAGGTGGACCCTCCACTTT